A single sample is the source of the 30 T cell receptor beta chains below, sequenced in a study of blood T cell repertoires in COVID-19. The table came from immunoSEQ multiplex PCR; TCRdb's copy has only in-frame clones and leaves some out. The repertoire consists of some 290,000 clones, with more than 85% occurring once and the leading ten covering around 3.9%. Sequencing was performed on PBMCs or T cells enriched from blood (not recorded which). The receptors shown here come from a woman aged 25-40 years who had been exposed to COVID-19.

This clone was recorded only once. This chain uses TRBV19 with TRBJ1-2, with D unclear. Trimming stripped 2 bases from V and 6 bases from J, with 7 bases between. Germline V gene sequence: CDR1 LNHDA, CDR2 SQIVND (reference sequence). The CDR3 extends over 12 amino acids. The CDR3 bases are TGTGCCAGTAGTATAACAGCCAATGGCTACACCTTC. Translation: CASSITANGYTF.

V and J are TRBV7-9 and TRBJ2-2, with TRBD2 as a possible D gene (5 bases). This CDR3 is built from 14 residues. The germline V and J ends were trimmed by 0 bases and 4 bases, with 6 bases remaining between them. Per the germline V gene, CDR1 is SEHNR and CDR2 is FQNEAQ (reference sequence). In DNA form, the CDR3 reads TGTGCCAGCAGCTTAGCGGGGAGCACCGGGGAGCTGTTTTTT. It encodes CASSLAGSTGELFF. Supplemented by reference TRBV7-9 and TRBJ2-2, the full variable domain reads DTGVSQNPRHKITKRGQNVTFRCDPISEHNRLYWYRQTLGQGPEFLTYFQNEAQLEKSRLLSDRFSAERPKGSFSTLEIQRTEQGDSAMYLCASSLAGSTGELFFGEGSRLTVL.

The rearrangement uses TRBV9 and TRBJ2-5, with D possibly TRBD2 on 6 matching bases. Germline CDR1 and CDR2: SGDLS and YYNGEE. This CDR3 is built from 14 residues. V shed 2 bases and J shed 1 base, with 9 bases lying between them. CDR3 protein: CASSVGGAQETQYF. Here the CDR3 DNA reads TGTGCCAGCAGCGTTGGCGGGGCCCAAGAGACCCAGTACTTC.

CDR3 bases: TGTGCCAGCAGCCAACCCCGGGACAGCAACTACGAGCAGTACTTC. This encodes CASSQPRDSNYEQYF. V gene TRBV3-1 (or the pseudogene TRBV3-2) combines with J gene TRBJ2-7, with 7 bases lining up with TRBD1. The CDR3 has 15 amino acids. The germline CDR1 and CDR2 sequences are LGHDT and YNNKEL (reference sequence). The junction had 7 bases not matched to a gene; V was cut back by 2 bases and J by 3 bases.

This clone was seen a single time. The CDR3 here is CASSSLGTNSPLHF. The CDR3 DNA reads TGTGCCAGCAGCTCTCTAGGCACTAATTCACCCCTCCACTTT. The chain links TRBV7-9 to TRBJ1-6; no firm D call. V shed 4 bases and J shed 6 bases, with 10 bases lying between them. Germline V gene sequence: CDR1 SEHNR, CDR2 FQNEAQ (reference sequence). This CDR3 is built from 14 residues.

The chain carries TRBV7-2 and TRBJ2-7, with 9 bases identical to TRBD2. Trimming took 1 base from V and 2 from J; bases not matched to a gene: 9. The CDR3 length is 17 residues. Germline V gene sequence: CDR1 SGHTA, CDR2 FQGNSA. The CDR3 region is CASSLVASGVETYEQYF. CDR3 bases: TGTGCCAGCAGCTTAGTGGCTAGCGGGGTTGAAACCTACGAGCAGTACTTC.

J is TRBJ1-1 and V is TRBV11-3; D remains ambiguous. The V gene lost 0 bases and the J gene lost 2 bases, with 4 bases spanning the gap. The CDR3 is 13 amino acids. Germline V gene sequence: CDR1 SGHNT, CDR2 YENEEA. The CDR3 DNA follows: TGTGCCAGCAGCTTAGAGGCCAACACTGAAGCTTTCTTT. As protein: CASSLEANTEAFF.

V usage is TRBV10-3 and J usage is TRBJ2-2; D may be TRBD2 (6 bases). The V end was cut by 8 bases, the J end by 6 bases, with 13 bases between. The CDR3 is 13 amino acids. CDR1 is ENHRY, CDR2 SYGVKD, per germline. The CDR3 DNA reads as TGTGCCATCCAGCCGGGGGTCCCCGGGGAGCTGTTTTTT. Its protein is CAIQPGVPGELFF.

The chain combines TRBV5-8 with TRBJ1-3, with 7 positions matching TRBD1. CDR3 length: 16 residues. Germline trimming cut 4 bases from V and 0 bases from J; bases unmatched to any gene: 7. Germline V lookup: CDR1 SGHTS, CDR2 YDEGEE. The CDR3 spells CASSPGQPLSGNTIYF. The CDR3 nucleotides read TGTGCCAGCAGCCCGGGACAGCCCCTCTCTGGAAACACCATATATTTT. Full variable domain (outside the CDR3, taken from reference TRBV5-8 and TRBJ1-3): EAGVTQSPTHLIKTRGQQATLRCSPISGHTSVYWYQQALGLGLQFLLWYDEGEERNRGNFPPRFSGRQFPNYSSELNVNALELEDSALYLCASSPGQPLSGNTIYFGEGSWLTVV.

J is TRBJ1-2 and V is TRBV6-5, with 7 positions matching TRBD1. Germline V gene lookup returns CDR1 MNHEY and CDR2 SVGAGI. This CDR3 is built from 13 residues. The V and J ends lost 6 bases and 8 bases, in that order; junction bases with no gene match: 9. Here the CDR3 DNA reads TGTGCCAGCAGAGAGACAGGGCCGCAAGGCTACACCTTC. Encoded protein: CASRETGPQGYTF.

The chain joins TRBV19 to TRBJ1-2; a weak D match, TRBD1 (6 bases). The V end lost 1 base, the J end lost 0 bases, and 21 bases lay between the germline ends. The CDR3 sequence is 19 residues long. Germline values: CDR1 LNHDA, CDR2 SQIVND (reference sequence). DNA for the CDR3: TGTGCCAGTAGTATAGCACGGGACACCAGGATTGGGCCTAACTATGGCTACACCTTC. Translation gives CASSIARDTRIGPNYGYTF.

The chain combines TRBV19 with TRBJ1-1; D gene unclear. The CDR3 is 14 amino acids. Between the trimmed V and J ends, which lost 5 bases and 1 base, there was a span of 11 bases. The germline V gene encodes CDR1 LNHDA and CDR2 SQIVND (reference sequence). CDR3 sequence (DNA): TGTGCCAGTAGTCCCTCGACAAGGAACACTGAAGCTTTCTTT. Translating it yields CASSPSTRNTEAFF.

V usage is TRBV5-1 and J usage is TRBJ2-3; D unclear. The V gene lost 0 bases and the J gene lost 2 bases, with 7 bases spanning the gap. The germline gives CDR1 SGHRS, CDR2 YFSETQ. The CDR3 runs to 14 residues. CDR3 bases: TGCGCCAGCAGCTTGGTCTCGTCCACAGATACGCAGTATTTT. It translates to CASSLVSSTDTQYF.

The chain uses TRBV6-5 and TRBJ2-2; weak D call: TRBD2 (6 bases). This CDR3 has 15 amino acids. The V and J ends lost 6 bases and 6 bases respectively, with 17 bases between them. Germline V gives CDR1 MNHEY, CDR2 SVGAGI. The CDR3 sequence: CASSRDGRVAGELFF. The CDR3 region has the DNA TGTGCCAGCAGCCGAGACGGGAGAGTGGCCGGGGAGCTGTTTTTT.

This chain links TRBV3-1 (or the pseudogene TRBV3-2) with TRBJ1-2; D gene ambiguous. Deletions cut 4 bases from V and 5 bases from J, with 17 bases between. This CDR3 region has 15 residues. CDR1 and CDR2 from the germline V gene are LGHDT and YNNKEL (reference sequence). The CDR3 DNA reads as TGTGCCAGCAGCCCCCGGGGAGGGTTAGGGTATGGCTACACCTTC. Translating gives CASSPRGGLGYGYTF.

The rearrangement uses TRBV5-1 and TRBJ1-1, with 8 nucleotides matching TRBD1. V shed 9 bases and J 1 base; nucleotides not matched to a gene: 11. This CDR3 region has 15 residues. The germline gives CDR1 SGHRS, CDR2 YFSETQ. In DNA, the CDR3 is TGCGCCACCTCGACGACCGGGACAGGGAACACTGAAGCTTTCTTT. Residues: CATSTTGTGNTEAFF.

The V gene is TRBV11-2, the J gene TRBJ2-5, with a weak D call TRBD2 (6 bases). There are 15 residues in the CDR3. The V gene lost 1 base and the J gene lost 5 bases, with 14 bases spanning the gap. Germline V CDR1 and CDR2: SGHAT, FQNNGV. CDR3 amino acids: CASSLGNRDSETQYF. The CDR3 nucleotides read TGTGCCAGCAGCTTAGGAAATAGGGACTCCGAGACCCAGTACTTC. Combining the CDR3 with reference TRBV11-2 and TRBJ2-5 gives the whole variable domain EAGVAQSPRYKIIEKRQSVAFWCNPISGHATLYWYQQILGQGPKLLIQFQNNGVVDDSQLPKDRFSAERLKGVDSTLKIQPAKLEDSAVYLCASSLGNRDSETQYFGPGTRLLVL.

The V and J genes are TRBV5-6 and TRBJ2-1; D is possibly TRBD1 (6 bases). The germline V gene has CDR1 SGHDT and CDR2 YYEEEE. There are 15 residues in the CDR3. Trimming took off 1 base at V and 6 bases at J, with 14 bases between the two ends. CDR3 amino acids: CASSLQGRLGNEQFF. As DNA, the CDR3 is TGTGCCAGCAGCTTGCAGGGGCGTTTGGGCAATGAGCAGTTCTTC.

The V call is TRBV30, the J call TRBJ1-4, with a tentative D call TRBD1 (6 bases). The CDR3 is made up of 15 amino acids. The V end lost 5 bases, the J end lost 10 bases, and 23 bases lay between the germline ends. Per the germline V gene, CDR1 is GTSNPN and CDR2 is SVGIG (reference sequence). The CDR3 here is CAWQPPQGLWGKLFF. The CDR3 region has the DNA TGTGCCTGGCAACCCCCCCAGGGGCTGTGGGGAAAACTGTTTTTT.

The chain is built from TRBV6-5 and TRBJ2-3, with D perhaps TRBD1 (5 bases). The V gene lost 6 bases and the J gene lost 4 bases, with 11 bases spanning the gap. The germline V gene encodes CDR1 MNHEY and CDR2 SVGAGI. This CDR3 is 13 amino acids long. The CDR3 DNA is TGTGCCAGCAGCTCCAGGACACCAGATACGCAGTATTTT. Translated, it gives CASSSRTPDTQYF.

This rearrangement joins TRBV6-5 to TRBJ1-2; 7 positions agree with TRBD1. The CDR3 consists of 15 residues. V lost 4 bases to trimming and J lost 5 bases; unmatched junction nucleotides: 10. Germline V gene data show CDR1 as MNHEY and CDR2 as SVGAGI. CDR3 in DNA: TGTGCCAGCAGTTGGGCCGGGACAGTACGGTATGGCTACACCTTC. Translating gives CASSWAGTVRYGYTF.

The chain combines TRBV19 with TRBJ1-3, with D unresolved. The V and J ends lost 3 bases and 5 bases respectively, with 14 bases between them. The germline V gene encodes CDR1 LNHDA and CDR2 SQIVND (reference sequence). The CDR3 is 15 amino acids. Here the CDR3 reads CASSILKRNRNTIYF. CDR3 nucleotide sequence: TGTGCCAGTAGTATCCTCAAGCGAAACAGAAACACCATATATTTT.

The V call is TRBV5-6, the J call TRBJ1-2; 8 positions agree with TRBD1. V was clipped by 4 bases and J by 0 bases; unmatched bases: 5. CDR1 and CDR2 (germline): SGHDT, YYEEEE. This CDR3 spans 15 amino acids. The CDR3 sequence: CASSTDRESNYGYTF. In DNA form, the CDR3 reads TGTGCCAGCAGCACGGACAGGGAATCTAACTATGGCTACACCTTC.

DNA for the CDR3: TGTGCCAGCAGTGAGAGTGGAAAGGGGGCTTATCTCTACACTGAAGCTTTCTTT. Translated: CASSESGKGAYLYTEAFF. The V gene is TRBV2, the J gene TRBJ1-1; 7 nucleotides line up with TRBD1. Trimming took 3 bases from V and 3 from J; bases not matched to a gene: 16. Germline lookup yields CDR1 SNHLY and CDR2 FYNNEI. This CDR3 region has 18 residues.

The chain uses TRBV11-2 and TRBJ2-5, with D maybe TRBD1 (6 bases). V lost 7 bases and J 5 bases, leaving 8 bases between the germline ends. This CDR3 region has 11 residues. Germline-derived CDR1 and CDR2 are SGHAT and FQNNGV. The CDR3 DNA is TGTGCCAGCACTAGGGGGGAGACCCAGTACTTC. Its translation: CASTRGETQYF.

The chain recombines TRBV21-1 with TRBJ2-1; the table gives TRBD1 as D, unverified against the DNA. TRBV21-1 is designated a pseudogene. CDR3 length: 18 amino acids. The CDR3 spells CASSRRQYLNGLYNEQFF. CDR3 sequence (DNA): TGTGCCAGCAGCAGGCGACAGTACCTCAACGGGCTCTACAATGAGCAGTTCTTC.

The V gene is TRBV5-8, the J gene TRBJ2-3; TRBD1 agrees at 7 bases. Germline assignment: CDR1 SGHTS and CDR2 YDEGEE. V trimming: 7 bases; J trimming: 2 bases; junction bases outside the gene matches: 10. The CDR3 extends over 15 amino acids. In nucleotides, the CDR3 is TGTGCCAGCGCCTCCCGGGACAGCCACACAGATACGCAGTATTTT. It encodes CASASRDSHTDTQYF.

This clone was counted a few times. The chain employs TRBV7-9 and TRBJ1-1, with unresolved D. Germline V CDR1 and CDR2: SEHNR, FQNEAQ (reference sequence). The CDR3 runs to 12 residues. The V end lost 4 bases, the J end lost 10 bases, and 13 bases lay between the germline ends. The DNA of the CDR3 is TGTGCCAGCAGCTCGTTGGCGGGTGGAGCTTTCTTT. This encodes CASSSLAGGAFF. Combining the CDR3 with reference TRBV7-9 and TRBJ1-1 gives the whole variable domain DTGVSQNPRHKITKRGQNVTFRCDPISEHNRLYWYRQTLGQGPEFLTYFQNEAQLEKSRLLSDRFSAERPKGSFSTLEIQRTEQGDSAMYLCASSSLAGGAFFGQGTRLTVV.

The V call is TRBV5-1, the J call TRBJ2-7, with a possible D match to TRBD2 (5 bases). V lost 3 bases to trimming and J lost 5 bases, with 21 bases between them. This CDR3 spans 16 amino acids. Germline V CDR1 and CDR2: SGHRS, YFSETQ. The CDR3 sequence is CASSYRGAERLNEQYF. As DNA, the CDR3 is TGCGCCAGCAGCTATCGAGGTGCTGAGCGGCTGAACGAGCAGTACTTC.

The J gene is TRBJ2-1, the V gene TRBV6-4; 12 nucleotides align to TRBD2. The trim removed 5 bases at V and 5 bases at J, leaving 13 bases unmatched. Germline lookup yields CDR1 MRHNA and CDR2 SNTAGT. The CDR3 loop spans 18 amino acids. The CDR3 loop is CASSTQTSGGLRHNEQFF. The CDR3, as DNA: TGTGCCAGCAGTACACAGACTAGCGGGGGCCTCCGTCACAATGAGCAGTTCTTC.